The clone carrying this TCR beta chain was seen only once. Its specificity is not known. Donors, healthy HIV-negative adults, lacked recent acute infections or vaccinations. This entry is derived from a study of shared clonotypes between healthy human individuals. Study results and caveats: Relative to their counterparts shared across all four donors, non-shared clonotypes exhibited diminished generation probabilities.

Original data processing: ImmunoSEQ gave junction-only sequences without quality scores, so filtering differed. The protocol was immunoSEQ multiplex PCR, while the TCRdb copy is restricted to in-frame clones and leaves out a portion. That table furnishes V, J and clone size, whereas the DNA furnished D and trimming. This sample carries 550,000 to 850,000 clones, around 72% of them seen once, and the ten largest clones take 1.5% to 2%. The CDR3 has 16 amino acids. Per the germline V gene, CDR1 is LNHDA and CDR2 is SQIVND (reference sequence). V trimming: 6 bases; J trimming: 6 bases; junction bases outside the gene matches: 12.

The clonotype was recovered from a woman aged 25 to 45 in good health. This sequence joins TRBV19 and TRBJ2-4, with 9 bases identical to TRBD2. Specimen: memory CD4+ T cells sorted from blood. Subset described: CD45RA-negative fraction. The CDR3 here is CASSRRSQLAGNIQYF. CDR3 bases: TGTGCCAGTAGCCGTAGAAGCCAACTAGCGGGAAACATTCAGTACTTC.